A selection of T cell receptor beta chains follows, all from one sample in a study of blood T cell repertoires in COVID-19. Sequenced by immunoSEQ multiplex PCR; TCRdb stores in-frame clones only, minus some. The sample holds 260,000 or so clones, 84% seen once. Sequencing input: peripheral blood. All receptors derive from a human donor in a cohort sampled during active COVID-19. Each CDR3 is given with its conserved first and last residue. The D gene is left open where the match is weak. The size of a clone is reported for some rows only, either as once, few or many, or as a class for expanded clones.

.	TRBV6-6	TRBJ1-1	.	TGTGCCAGCAGGCTGGTTAGGGAGGCCACTGAAGCTTTCTTT	CASRLVREATEAFF
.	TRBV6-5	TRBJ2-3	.	TGTGCCAGCAGTTACGGGGGCAGGAGCACAGATACGCAGTATTTT	CASSYGGRSTDTQYF
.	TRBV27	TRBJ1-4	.	TGTGCCAGCAGTCAAAGGACGGGAGAAAAACTGTTTTTT	CASSQRTGEKLFF
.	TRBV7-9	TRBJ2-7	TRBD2	TGTGCCAGCAGCCCGCCCAAGGGACTAGCGGAGCCCTACGAGCAGTACTTC	CASSPPKGLAEPYEQYF
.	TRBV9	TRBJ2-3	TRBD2	TGTGCCAGCAGCACGAGACTAGCCGATACGCAGTATTTT	CASSTRLADTQYF
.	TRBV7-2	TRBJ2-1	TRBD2	TGTGCCAGCAGTCACGAACCAGCGGGAGGGCGAAGTGAGCAGTTCTTC	CASSHEPAGGRSEQFF
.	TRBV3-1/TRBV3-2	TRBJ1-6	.	TGTGCCAGCAGCCGTTTGACAGGACCTGTTAATTCACCCCTCCACTTT	CASSRLTGPVNSPLHF
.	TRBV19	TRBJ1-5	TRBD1	TGTGCCAGTAGGATTGGACAGGAGGATGAGAGCAATCAGCCCCAGCATTTT	CASRIGQEDESNQPQHF
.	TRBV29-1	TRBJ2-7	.	TGCAGCGTTGCAACCGGGACAAGGAAATACGAGCAGTACTTC	CSVATGTRKYEQYF
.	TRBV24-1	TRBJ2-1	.	TGTGCCACCAGTGACTCGGGTCGCCTTGGGCAGTTCTTC	CATSDSGRLGQFF
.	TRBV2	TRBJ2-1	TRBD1	TGTGCCAGGAGGGGGCACAATGAGCAGTTCTTC	CARRGHNEQFF
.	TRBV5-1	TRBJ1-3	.	TGCGCCAGCAGCTTGGACCTTACAGGCTCTGGAAACACCATATATTTT	CASSLDLTGSGNTIYF
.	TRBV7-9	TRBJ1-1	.	TGTGCCAGCAGCTTAGGGACAGTAGAAGCTTTCTTT	CASSLGTVEAFF
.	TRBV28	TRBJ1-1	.	TGTGCCAGCAGTTTTTGGGCCGGTGTGGGCCCTGAAGCTTTCTTT	CASSFWAGVGPEAFF
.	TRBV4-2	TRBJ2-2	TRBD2	TGTGCCAGCAGCCACCCCCAGAGGGCGGGGGGGGGCACCGGGGAGCTGTTTTTT	CASSHPQRAGGGTGELFF
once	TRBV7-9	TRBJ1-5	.	TGTGCCAGCAGCTCCCTTACCGGGAGCAATCAGCCCCAGCATTTT	CASSSLTGSNQPQHF
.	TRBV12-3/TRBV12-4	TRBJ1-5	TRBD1	TGTGCCAGCAGTTTCGGGACAGCTAACCAGCATTTT	CASSFGTANQHF
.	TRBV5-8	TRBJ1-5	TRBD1	TGTGCCAGCAGCGCTCCAGGGGGCAATATCAATCAGCCCCAGCATTTT	CASSAPGGNINQPQHF
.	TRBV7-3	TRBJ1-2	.	TGTGCCAGCAGCCCCCTCCCCGGGACAAGTATACAAGCTAACTATGGCTACACCTTC	CASSPLPGTSIQANYGYTF
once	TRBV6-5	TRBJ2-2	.	TGTGCCAGTCGGGGGGCGGCCGGGGAGCTGTTTTTT	CASRGAAGELFF
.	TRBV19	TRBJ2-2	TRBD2	TGTGCCAGTAGTATAGACCGAGCGGGGGGCGGCGGGGAGCTGTTTTTT	CASSIDRAGGGGELFF
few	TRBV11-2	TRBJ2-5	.	TGTGCCAGCAGCCCCCGTCGGACAGTCCAAGAGACCCAGTACTTC	CASSPRRTVQETQYF
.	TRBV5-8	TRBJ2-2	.	TGTGCCAGCAACGGGGGGCGTATTCTTGCCGGGGAGCTGTTTTTT	CASNGGRILAGELFF
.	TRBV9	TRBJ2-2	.	TGTGCCAGCAGCGTAGCTAGGAAGGGAGGCACCGGGGAGCTGTTTTTT	CASSVARKGGTGELFF
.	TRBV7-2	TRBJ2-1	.	TGTGCCAGCAGCTTAGAACTGTACTCCTACAATGAGCAGTTCTTC	CASSLELYSYNEQFF
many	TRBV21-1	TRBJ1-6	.	TGTGCCAGCAGCAAGGAGGGGGCACGCACGCGATATTTAATTAATTCACCCCTCCACTTT	CASSKEGARTRYLINSPLHF
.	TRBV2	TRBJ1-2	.	TGTGCCAGCCAGGGATCACTCCTTTATGGCTACACCTTC	CASQGSLLYGYTF
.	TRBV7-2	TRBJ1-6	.	TGTGCCAGCAGACGACAGGATTCATCAATTAATTCACCCCTCCACTTT	CASRRQDSSINSPLHF
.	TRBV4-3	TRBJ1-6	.	TGCGCCAGCTCAGGGTCCTATAATTCACCCCTCCACTTT	CASSGSYNSPLHF
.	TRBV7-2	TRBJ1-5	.	TGTGCCAGCAGCATCCAGGGGAATCAGCCCCAGCATTTT	CASSIQGNQPQHF
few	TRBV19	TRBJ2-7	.	TGTGCCAGTAGTATATACGGGGCAGGGGCAGAGGAGCAGTACTTC	CASSIYGAGAEEQYF
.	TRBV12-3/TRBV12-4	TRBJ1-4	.	TGTGCCAGCAGTTTGCATAGAGAAGAACTGTTTTTT	CASSLHREELFF
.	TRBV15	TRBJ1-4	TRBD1	TGTGCCACCAGCAGAACACAGGGGTTGTATGAAAAACTGTTTTTT	CATSRTQGLYEKLFF
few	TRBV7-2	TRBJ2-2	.	TGTGCCAGCAGCGGCCGTCCCCAGGGCCACACGAACACCGGGGAGCTGTTTTTT	CASSGRPQGHTNTGELFF
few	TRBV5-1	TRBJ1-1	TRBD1	TGCGCCAGCAGCTCAGGGGGCAAGGCTTTCTTT	CASSSGGKAFF
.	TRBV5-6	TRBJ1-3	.	TGTGCCAGCAGCTTTCGATCCCCCGGAGACACCATATATTTT	CASSFRSPGDTIYF
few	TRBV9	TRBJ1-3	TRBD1	TGTGCCAGCAGCGCGAGACAGGGAGACACCATATATTTT	CASSARQGDTIYF
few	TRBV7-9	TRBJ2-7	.	TGTGCCAGCAGCTCCCCCCCCTTACAGGGAAACTACGAGCAGTACTTC	CASSSPPLQGNYEQYF
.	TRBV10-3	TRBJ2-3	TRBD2	TGTGCCATCCTAGCGGGGGCCACAGATACGCAGTATTTT	CAILAGATDTQYF
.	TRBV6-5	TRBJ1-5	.	TGTGCCAGCAGTTACGAATCAGGGGTTCAGCCCCAGCATTTT	CASSYESGVQPQHF
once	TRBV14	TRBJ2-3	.	TGTGCCAGCAGCCCTCACCATAGCGCGGATGCGCAGTATTTT	CASSPHHSADAQYF
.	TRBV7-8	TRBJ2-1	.	TGTGCCAGCAGCTTATCTGCTAGATCCGTTATTTCGAATGAGCAGTTCTTC	CASSLSARSVISNEQFF
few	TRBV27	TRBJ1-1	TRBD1	TGTGCCAGCAGTTCCCGACAGGGTGAAGCTTTCTTT	CASSSRQGEAFF
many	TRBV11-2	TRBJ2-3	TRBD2	TGTGCCAGCAGCTTGACTAGCGGGAGTGCAGATACGCAGTATTTT	CASSLTSGSADTQYF
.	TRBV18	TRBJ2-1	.	TGTGCCAGCTCACCACCGACAGGAGTAGGGCGGGAGAGAGGCAATGAGCAGTTCTTC	CASSPPTGVGRERGNEQFF